The rows below give T cell receptor beta chains drawn from one sample of a study of early T cells in non-severe SARS-CoV-2 infection. One entry per CDR3 protein results from TCRdb running MiXCR on the 5' RACE reads. The sample lists under 100,000 distinct CDR3 sequences, approximately 13% seen once, with about 1.5% in the top ten. Sequenced material: whole blood. The receptors stem from an adult who was a healthcare worker with PCR-confirmed SARS-CoV-2 infection or an uninfected control (not recorded which). The CDR3 runs from the conserved cysteine through the conserved F or W. The order of the fields is D gene, V gene, clone size, J gene, CDR3 DNA, CDR3 protein. The D gene is left open where the match is weak. The size of a clone is reported for some rows only, either as once, few or many, or as a class for expanded clones.

d_gene: TRBD1; v_gene: TRBV20-1; abundance: many; j_gene: TRBJ2-7; CDR3nt: TGCAGTGCAGCGGGACAGGGGTTCGACGAGCAGTACTTC; CDR3aa: CSAAGQGFDEQYF
d_gene: -; v_gene: TRBV3-1; abundance: -; j_gene: TRBJ1-2; CDR3nt: TGTGCCAGCAGCCCACAGACCGGGGCCACCTATGGCTACACCTTC; CDR3aa: CASSPQTGATYGYTF
d_gene: -; v_gene: TRBV5-1; abundance: few; j_gene: TRBJ1-4; CDR3nt: TGCGCCAGCAGCTTGACTAGTGAAAAACTGTTTTTT; CDR3aa: CASSLTSEKLFF
d_gene: TRBD2; v_gene: TRBV15; abundance: -; j_gene: TRBJ2-1; CDR3nt: TGTGCCACCAGCAGAGGAGGAGCGGGGGGGTACAATGAGCAGTTCTTC; CDR3aa: CATSRGGAGGYNEQFF
d_gene: -; v_gene: TRBV6-2/TRBV6-3; abundance: many; j_gene: TRBJ2-7; CDR3nt: TGTGCCAGCAGGGGTCCTTACTACGAGCAGTACTTC; CDR3aa: CASRGPYYEQYF
d_gene: -; v_gene: TRBV7-2; abundance: many; j_gene: TRBJ1-6; CDR3nt: TGTGCCAGCAGAATGGACGCGGGGGCAGCCTATAATTCACCCCTCCACTTT; CDR3aa: CASRMDAGAAYNSPLHF
d_gene: -; v_gene: TRBV7-9; abundance: -; j_gene: TRBJ1-6; CDR3nt: TGTGCCAGCAGCTCCCAGGGGTCCCTCACCCTCCACTTT; CDR3aa: CASSSQGSLTLHF
d_gene: TRBD1; v_gene: TRBV10-3; abundance: few; j_gene: TRBJ1-2; CDR3nt: TGTGCCATCACCCCGACAGGGATTGGCTACACCTTC; CDR3aa: CAITPTGIGYTF
d_gene: TRBD2; v_gene: TRBV20-1; abundance: few; j_gene: TRBJ2-1; CDR3nt: TGCAGTGCATTGGGCAGGGCCCGGGGGGGCTCCTACAATGAGCAGTTCTTC; CDR3aa: CSALGRARGGSYNEQFF
d_gene: TRBD2; v_gene: TRBV3-1; abundance: few; j_gene: TRBJ2-7; CDR3nt: TGTGCCAGCAGCCAAGAAGCGGGGACGCCCGGCGAGCAGTACTTC; CDR3aa: CASSQEAGTPGEQYF
d_gene: TRBD2; v_gene: TRBV9; abundance: many; j_gene: TRBJ2-2; CDR3nt: TGTGCCAGCAGCCCCCGGCTTGGCGGGGGGCCGGTCGGGGAGCTGTTTTTT; CDR3aa: CASSPRLGGGPVGELFF
d_gene: -; v_gene: TRBV9; abundance: many; j_gene: TRBJ2-5; CDR3nt: TGTGCCAGCAGCGCCAGGGTGGCAGAGACCCAGTACTTC; CDR3aa: CASSARVAETQYF
d_gene: -; v_gene: TRBV6-6; abundance: -; j_gene: TRBJ2-1; CDR3nt: TGTGCCAGCAGTTACGATAGGGTTAGTGCTCCTAACAATGAGCAGTTCTTC; CDR3aa: CASSYDRVSAPNNEQFF
d_gene: TRBD2; v_gene: TRBV20-1; abundance: many; j_gene: TRBJ2-3; CDR3nt: TGCAGTGCCCCACCTTCACTAGCGGGTACGCAGTATTTT; CDR3aa: CSAPPSLAGTQYF
d_gene: TRBD2; v_gene: TRBV20-1; abundance: few; j_gene: TRBJ2-7; CDR3nt: TGCAGTGCTAGCGAGACTAGCGGCATCTACGAGCAGTACTTC; CDR3aa: CSASETSGIYEQYF
d_gene: TRBD2; v_gene: TRBV9; abundance: many; j_gene: TRBJ2-2; CDR3nt: TGTGCCAGCAGCGCCCAAACGGGACTAGCAAACACCGGGGAGCTGTTTTTT; CDR3aa: CASSAQTGLANTGELFF
d_gene: -; v_gene: TRBV9; abundance: few; j_gene: TRBJ2-2; CDR3nt: TGTGCCAGCAGGGAACTGAACACCGGGGAGCTGTTTTTT; CDR3aa: CASRELNTGELFF
d_gene: -; v_gene: TRBV3-1; abundance: few; j_gene: TRBJ2-7; CDR3nt: TGTGCCAGCAGCCGAGAAGCAAGCTACGAGCAGTACTTC; CDR3aa: CASSREASYEQYF
d_gene: -; v_gene: TRBV7-6; abundance: few; j_gene: TRBJ1-1; CDR3nt: TGTGCCAGCAGCGCAGAGGGGGAAAACACTGAAGCTTTCTTT; CDR3aa: CASSAEGENTEAFF
d_gene: -; v_gene: TRBV27; abundance: many; j_gene: TRBJ1-1; CDR3nt: TGTGCCAGCAGTTTGACAGTGAACACTGAAGCTTTCTTT; CDR3aa: CASSLTVNTEAFF
d_gene: -; v_gene: TRBV9; abundance: -; j_gene: TRBJ2-5; CDR3nt: TGTGCCAGCGGCGGACACGCCAAAGGAGAGACCCAGTACTTC; CDR3aa: CASGGHAKGETQYF
d_gene: -; v_gene: TRBV12-3/TRBV12-4; abundance: many; j_gene: TRBJ2-7; CDR3nt: TGTGCCAGCAGTGCCAGACAGACAGCATACGAGCAGTACTTC; CDR3aa: CASSARQTAYEQYF
d_gene: -; v_gene: TRBV12-5; abundance: -; j_gene: TRBJ1-1; CDR3nt: TGTGCTAGTGGTTTGGTACTCCATACTCAACCTGATGAAGCTTTCTTT; CDR3aa: CASGLVLHTQPDEAFF
d_gene: TRBD1; v_gene: TRBV20-1; abundance: -; j_gene: TRBJ2-1; CDR3nt: TGCAGTGCTAGAGACCCGGGACAGGGAGTTCTGGATGAGCAGTTCTTC; CDR3aa: CSARDPGQGVLDEQFF
d_gene: TRBD1; v_gene: TRBV20-1; abundance: many; j_gene: TRBJ2-7; CDR3nt: TGCAGTGCTGGGCCTTGGACAGGGGCTAGGCGATACGAGCAGTACTTC; CDR3aa: CSAGPWTGARRYEQYF
d_gene: TRBD1; v_gene: TRBV18; abundance: many; j_gene: TRBJ2-7; CDR3nt: TGTGCCAGCTCACAATCGATGGACAGGGGCTACGAGCAGTACTTC; CDR3aa: CASSQSMDRGYEQYF
d_gene: TRBD1; v_gene: TRBV9; abundance: -; j_gene: TRBJ1-5; CDR3nt: TGTGCCAGCAGCGTGGGACAGGGGACAAATCAGCCCCAGCATTTT; CDR3aa: CASSVGQGTNQPQHF
d_gene: TRBD2; v_gene: TRBV20-1; abundance: -; j_gene: TRBJ2-7; CDR3nt: TGCAGTGCTTCCAGCGGGGGCCCCTCCTACGAGCAGTACTTC; CDR3aa: CSASSGGPSYEQYF
d_gene: -; v_gene: TRBV12-2; abundance: few; j_gene: TRBJ1-5; CDR3nt: TGTGCAAGTCGCTTAGAACAGGGGGATCAGCCCCAGCATTTT; CDR3aa: CASRLEQGDQPQHF
d_gene: -; v_gene: TRBV12-3/TRBV12-4; abundance: -; j_gene: TRBJ2-3; CDR3nt: TGTGCCAGCAGTTTGAGGGGGGGGCGGAATACGCAGTATTTT; CDR3aa: CASSLRGGRNTQYF
d_gene: TRBD1; v_gene: TRBV7-8; abundance: many; j_gene: TRBJ1-5; CDR3nt: TGTGCCAGCAGCTCCGCGGACAGGGCCTATAGCAATCAGCCCCAGCATTTT; CDR3aa: CASSSADRAYSNQPQHF